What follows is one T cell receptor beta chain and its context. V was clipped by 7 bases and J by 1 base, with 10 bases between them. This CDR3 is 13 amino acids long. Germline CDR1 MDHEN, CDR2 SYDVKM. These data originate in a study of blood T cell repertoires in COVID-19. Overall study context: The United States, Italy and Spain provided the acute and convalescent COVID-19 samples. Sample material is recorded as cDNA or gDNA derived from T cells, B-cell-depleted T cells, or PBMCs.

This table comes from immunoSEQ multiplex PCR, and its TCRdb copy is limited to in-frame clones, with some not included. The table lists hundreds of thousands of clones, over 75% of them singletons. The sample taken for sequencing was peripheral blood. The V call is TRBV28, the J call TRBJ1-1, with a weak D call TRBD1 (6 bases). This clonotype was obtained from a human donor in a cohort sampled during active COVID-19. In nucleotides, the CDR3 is TGTGCCAGCATCTCGGGACAGAACACTGAAGCTTTCTTT. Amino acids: CASISGQNTEAFF.